This record covers a single TCR beta chain. What it recognizes is unknown. This entry belongs to a study of OX40 agonist ivuxolimab in advanced cancers. Points from the study as a whole: Among the lowest peripheral clonal expansion occurred in 0.1-3.0 mg/kg partial responders.

Method: immunoSEQ multiplex PCR; TCRdb's copy keeps in-frame clones and lacks some. Of fewer than 65,000 clones in the sample, about 85% were seen once. With autoimmune disease history or systemic immunosuppression, patients were excluded. The CDR3 sequence is 15 residues long. CDR1 SGHAT and CDR2 FQDESV come from the germline V gene (reference sequence). V was pared by 2 bases and J by 0 bases, with 11 bases between. The specimen comprised CD4+ or CD8+ T cells sorted from blood, sampled in a trial of the OX40 agonist ivuxolimab. The chain has TRBV11-1 and TRBJ2-7; the D gene could be TRBD1 or TRBD2 (6 bases each). The source of this sequence is an adult with an advanced solid tumor such as melanoma, head and neck, liver or kidney cancer. The CDR3 loop reads CASSLPGASSYEQYF. CDR3 DNA sequence: TGTGCCAGCAGCTTACCGGGGGCCAGCTCCTACGAGCAGTACTTC.